This TCR beta chain appears in the sequencing data of a study of blood T cell repertoires in COVID-19. Study-wide context: Samples came from the United States, Italy and Spain, spanning acute and convalescent COVID-19.

Each participant's cohort was designated according to participant-reported clinical history. CDR1 is GTSNPN, CDR2 SVGIG, per germline (reference sequence). There are 18 residues in the CDR3. The V end lost 4 bases, the J end lost 0 bases, and 24 bases lay between the germline ends. In the authors' methods: Estimation of nucleated cell counts relied on the amplification of reference gene primers. TCRdb keeps only in-frame clones here, not all; method: immunoSEQ multiplex PCR. For V, J and clone size, that table is used; D and trimming come from the DNA. Of 140,000 to 150,000 clones listed, roughly 88% are singletons.

Sequencing input: PBMCs or T cells enriched from blood (not recorded which). The chain uses TRBV30 and TRBJ1-1; no reliable D call. The TCR comes from a woman in her twenties or thirties with acute COVID-19. The CDR3 reads CAWTNPPNRVGMNTEAFF. CDR3 nucleotides: TGTGCCTGGACAAACCCCCCAAACCGGGTCGGTATGAACACTGAAGCTTTCTTT. The full variable domain, rest sourced from reference TRBV30 and TRBJ1-1, is SQTIHQWPATLVQPVGSPLSLECTVEGTSNPNLYWYRQAAGRGLQLLFYSVGIGQISSEVPQNLSASRPQDRQFILSSKKLLLSDSGFYLCAWTNPPNRVGMNTEAFFGQGTRLTVV.